The rows below give T cell receptor beta chains drawn from one sample of a study of blood T cell repertoires in COVID-19. Sequencing was performed with immunoSEQ multiplex PCR; in TCRdb, only in-frame clones are kept and a portion is missing. The sample has hundreds of thousands of clones, 90% seen once. Sequencing was done on a sample of peripheral blood. These receptors all come from a woman aged 40 to 55 with COVID-19, enrolled during active disease. Each CDR3 is given with its conserved first and last residue. Fields, in order: J gene, V gene, clone size, CDR3 length, D gene, CDR3 protein, CDR3 DNA. D genes are given only for firm matches. Size is stated for part of the rows, as once, few or many counts, or as a class when the clone is expanded.

>TRBJ2-4|TRBV6-5|NA|14|NA
CASRTVGAKNIQYF
TGTGCCAGCCGGACAGTGGGGGCCAAAAACATTCAGTACTTC
>TRBJ2-3|TRBV7-3|NA|14|NA
CASSQRPLGDTQYF
TGTGCCAGCAGCCAGAGGCCACTCGGAGATACGCAGTATTTT
>TRBJ2-1|TRBV3-1/TRBV3-2|NA|14|NA
CASSQDTGPTEQFF
TGTGCCAGCAGCCAAGACACAGGCCCGACTGAGCAGTTCTTC
>TRBJ2-7|TRBV19|NA|16|TRBD2
CASSPRTSGRFYEQYF
TGTGCCAGTAGTCCTAGGACTAGCGGGAGGTTCTACGAGCAGTACTTC
>TRBJ2-2|TRBV6-5|NA|14|NA
CASSPLDNTGELFF
TGTGCCAGCAGTCCCCTAGATAACACCGGGGAGCTGTTTTTT
>TRBJ1-3|TRBV14|NA|15|TRBD1
CASSRQGQERNTIYF
TGTGCCAGCAGCCGACAGGGTCAGGAGAGAAACACCATATATTTT
>TRBJ2-2|TRBV6-2/TRBV6-3|NA|16|NA
CASSDTRQGWNGELFF
TGTGCCAGCAGTGACACCCGGCAGGGGTGGAACGGGGAGCTGTTTTTT
>TRBJ1-5|TRBV19|NA|13|NA
CASSGEGIQPQHF
TGTGCCAGTAGTGGGGAGGGGATTCAGCCCCAGCATTTT
>TRBJ1-6|TRBV11-3|NA|13|NA
CASSLDRGSPLHF
TGTGCCAGCAGCTTAGATAGAGGATCACCCCTCCACTTT
>TRBJ1-1|TRBV12-5|NA|14|TRBD1
CASGLTGVNTEAFF
TGTGCTAGTGGTTTGACAGGGGTGAACACTGAAGCTTTCTTT
>TRBJ2-5|TRBV6-2/TRBV6-3|NA|14|TRBD1
CASSHDRGFETQYF
TGTGCCAGCAGCCATGACAGGGGGTTCGAGACCCAGTACTTC
>TRBJ1-3|TRBV9|NA|16|NA
CASSVDLRDSGNTIYF
TGTGCCAGCAGCGTCGACCTCCGGGACTCCGGAAACACCATATATTTT
>TRBJ2-3|TRBV12-3/TRBV12-4|NA|13|TRBD2
CATGTRPTDTQYF
TGTGCTACCGGGACTAGACCCACAGATACGCAGTATTTT
>TRBJ2-7|TRBV9|NA|20|TRBD2
CASSVVAGRVAELLTYEQYF
TGTGCCAGCAGCGTAGTGGCAGGGAGGGTCGCGGAGCTTCTAACCTACGAGCAGTACTTC
>TRBJ1-2|TRBV5-1|NA|18|TRBD1
CASSLEGTGGPANYGYTF
TGCGCCAGCAGCTTGGAGGGGACAGGGGGGCCAGCTAACTATGGCTACACCTTC
>TRBJ2-5|TRBV10-3|NA|17|TRBD2
CAISEFPGLVRKETQYF
TGTGCCATCAGTGAGTTCCCGGGACTAGTCCGAAAAGAGACCCAGTACTTC
>TRBJ1-1|TRBV19|once|13|NA
CASSMRREFEAFF
TGTGCCAGTAGTATGAGGAGGGAATTTGAAGCTTTCTTT
>TRBJ2-2|TRBV7-6|NA|16|NA
CASSLEMGRNTGELFF
TGTGCCAGCAGCTTAGAGATGGGCCGGAACACCGGGGAGCTGTTTTTT
>TRBJ1-3|TRBV30|NA|14|TRBD1
CAWTVTGTGNTIYF
TGTGCCTGGACCGTGACAGGGACTGGAAACACCATATATTTT
>TRBJ1-2|TRBV7-2|once|14|TRBD1
CASSEGDRYYGYTF
TGTGCCAGCAGCGAGGGGGACAGGTACTATGGCTACACCTTC
>TRBJ1-1|TRBV28|NA|11|NA
CASSEPTEAFF
TGTGCCAGCAGTGAGCCTACTGAAGCTTTCTTT
>TRBJ2-5|TRBV9|once|14|NA
CASSVGEYQETQYF
TGTGCCAGCAGCGTCGGGGAGTACCAAGAGACCCAGTACTTC
>TRBJ2-3|TRBV7-9|NA|17|TRBD2
CASSSPASGGVTDTQYF
TGTGCCAGCAGCTCCCCGGCTAGCGGGGGCGTGACAGATACGCAGTATTTT
>TRBJ2-5|TRBV27|NA|17|TRBD2
CASSLLRTSGRRETQYF
TGTGCCAGCAGTTTATTAAGGACTAGCGGGAGGAGGGAGACCCAGTACTTC
>TRBJ2-1|TRBV6-6|NA|12|NA
CASRQVGNEQFF
TGTGCCAGCCGCCAGGTCGGCAATGAGCAGTTCTTC
>TRBJ1-5|TRBV5-1|few|15|TRBD1
CASSFDRGPNQPQHF
TGCGCCAGCAGCTTTGACAGGGGGCCCAATCAGCCCCAGCATTTT
>TRBJ1-2|TRBV12-5|NA|12|NA
CASGADRSTSTF
TGTGCTAGTGGAGCGGACAGATCCACTAGCACCTTC
>TRBJ2-2|TRBV5-4|NA|15|NA
CASSITQGNTGELFF
TGTGCCAGCAGCATTACACAGGGGAACACCGGGGAGCTGTTTTTT
>TRBJ1-4|TRBV9|NA|15|TRBD1
CASSVTGQGGEKLFF
TGTGCCAGCAGCGTGACCGGACAGGGTGGTGAAAAACTGTTTTTT
>TRBJ1-1|TRBV7-9|NA|15|TRBD1
CASSPLQGVNTEAFF
TGTGCCAGCAGCCCATTACAGGGGGTGAACACTGAAGCTTTCTTT
>TRBJ2-7|TRBV7-2|NA|14|NA
CASSPRTTTYEQYF
TGTGCCAGCAGCCCGCGGACAACCACCTACGAGCAGTACTTC
>TRBJ2-1|TRBV7-8|NA|15|TRBD2
CASRDTGLAGGEQFF
TGTGCCAGCAGGGATACGGGACTAGCGGGGGGGGAGCAGTTCTTC
>TRBJ1-5|TRBV28|NA|14|NA
CASSSRDSNQPQHF
TGTGCCAGCAGTTCCAGGGATAGCAATCAGCCCCAGCATTTT
>TRBJ1-5|TRBV30|once|13|NA
CAWSVRGNQPQHF
TGTGCCTGGAGTGTAAGGGGTAATCAGCCCCAGCATTTT
>TRBJ2-1|TRBV6-1|NA|16|TRBD2
CASSALPGLANNEQFF
TGTGCCAGCAGTGCGCTCCCGGGACTAGCGAACAATGAGCAGTTCTTC
>TRBJ1-6|TRBV14|once|18|TRBD1
CASSQKTGPSSYNSPLHF
TGTGCCAGCAGCCAAAAGACAGGGCCCAGCTCCTATAATTCACCCCTCCACTTT
>TRBJ1-6|TRBV2|NA|14|NA
CASSEGRVNSPLHF
TGTGCCAGCAGTGAAGGCAGGGTTAATTCACCCCTCCACTTT
>TRBJ1-5|TRBV27|NA|17|NA
CASSRRWGEPGGQPQHF
TGTGCCAGCAGTAGAAGGTGGGGGGAGCCCGGGGGTCAGCCCCAGCATTTT
>TRBJ1-2|TRBV11-3|NA|12|TRBD1
CASSHRGRGYTF
TGTGCCAGCAGTCACAGGGGTCGCGGCTACACCTTC
>TRBJ2-7|TRBV24-1|NA|13|NA
CRVGGREFYEQYF
TGTCGAGTTGGGGGGCGGGAGTTCTACGAGCAGTACTTC
>TRBJ1-2|TRBV18|NA|14|NA
CASSPGALDYGYTF
TGTGCCAGCTCACCAGGGGCCCTGGACTATGGCTACACCTTC
>TRBJ2-7|TRBV27|once|15|TRBD2
CASSFVAGGPHEQYF
TGTGCCAGCAGTTTCGTAGCGGGGGGGCCCCACGAGCAGTACTTC
>TRBJ1-6|TRBV4-1|NA|19|NA
CASSHDHDRSRHYNSPLHF
TGCGCCAGCAGCCACGACCATGACAGAAGTCGCCACTATAATTCACCCCTCCACTTT
>TRBJ2-1|TRBV7-8|NA|18|NA
CASSLVGSGGGGYNEQFF
TGTGCCAGCAGCTTAGTGGGTTCTGGAGGGGGCGGTTACAATGAGCAGTTCTTC
>TRBJ2-5|TRBV5-1|NA|14|TRBD2
CASSLTSGQETQYF
TGCGCCAGCAGCTTGACTAGCGGCCAAGAGACCCAGTACTTC
>TRBJ1-3|TRBV19|NA|15|NA
CASSPNRAVGNTIYF
TGTGCCAGTAGTCCTAACAGGGCCGTCGGAAACACCATATATTTT
>TRBJ2-7|TRBV4-2|NA|16|NA
CASSQGTGMGSYEQYF
TGTGCCAGCAGCCAAGGCACAGGGATGGGCTCCTACGAGCAGTACTTC
>TRBJ2-3|TRBV6-4|NA|15|TRBD2
CASSGLAGDTDTQYF
TGTGCCAGCAGCGGACTAGCGGGAGACACAGATACGCAGTATTTT
>TRBJ1-3|TRBV10-3|once|13|NA
CAISGSGGNTIYF
TGTGCCATCAGTGGAAGCGGCGGAAACACCATATATTTT
>TRBJ1-5|TRBV12-5|NA|11|NA
CASGYRGPQHF
TGTGCTAGTGGTTATCGGGGGCCCCAGCATTTT
>TRBJ2-1|TRBV30|NA|11|NA
CAWSLGSEQFF
TGTGCCTGGAGCCTAGGGAGTGAGCAGTTCTTC
>TRBJ1-5|TRBV12-5|NA|13|NA
CASGPGFNQPQHF
TGTGCTAGTGGTCCGGGATTCAATCAGCCCCAGCATTTT
>TRBJ2-5|TRBV27|NA|11|NA
CASSLRETQYF
TGTGCCAGCAGTTTGAGGGAGACCCAGTACTTC
>TRBJ1-1|TRBV28|once|13|TRBD1
CASLTGPNTEAFF
TGTGCCAGCCTGACAGGGCCGAACACTGAAGCTTTCTTT
>TRBJ1-4|TRBV6-5|NA|15|NA
CASSRTGDAHEKLFF
TGTGCCAGCAGCCGAACGGGGGACGCGCATGAAAAACTGTTTTTT